The entry below describes one TCR beta chain. Its matching antigen is unknown. These data come from a study of vaccination and CD4 T cells after COVID-19. With the Oncomine TCR Beta short-read assay, DNA from cultured CD4+ T cells was sequenced. TCRdb reprocessed the PCR reads with MiXCR, giving one entry per CDR3 protein. The data hold over 9,500 distinct CDR3 sequences, with 45% observed a single time. V was clipped by 7 bases and J by 4 bases, with 16 bases between them. The CDR3 is 15 residues long. In germline, CDR1 is MNHNS, CDR2 SASEGT. As to treatment: approximately nine-day PBMC culture with coronavirus spike peptide pools or control peptides (ViraFEST assay).

The chain couples TRBV6-1 to TRBJ2-2; possibly TRBD1 for D (7 bases). Material: cultured CD4+ T cells from blood, obtained after SARS-CoV-2 vaccination. The sequence came from a human donor with COVID-19. CDR3 region: CASMGQGGLTGELFF. The CDR3 nucleotides read TGTGCCAGCATGGGGCAGGGGGGACTCACCGGGGAGCTGTTTTTT.